Following are 17 T cell receptor beta chains from one sample sequenced in a study of T-cell memory formation after mild COVID-19. One entry per CDR3 protein, called by TCRdb with MiXCR from the 5' RACE reads. The sample consists of fewer than 250,000 distinct CDR3 sequences, roughly a tenth of them appearing once. The specimen was PBMCs or a T cell subset sorted from them (not recorded which). The receptor set was obtained from a man aged 18 to 29 who had mild COVID-19 (a few samples of this study predate the infection). Cell type and time point are not known.

The chain links TRBV6-2 or TRBV6-3 to TRBJ2-7; unclear D gene. Deletions cut 6 bases from V and 4 bases from J, with 7 bases between. The CDR3 consists of 11 residues. Germline CDR1 is MNHEY and CDR2 is SVGEGT. CDR3 protein: CASRNGYEQYV. In DNA, the CDR3 is TGTGCCAGCAGAAACGGTTACGAGCAGTACGTC.

This chain connects TRBV5-1 to TRBJ1-5; TRBD1 is a possible D gene (6 bases). This CDR3 has 13 residues. Trimming pared 4 bases from V and 4 bases from J, leaving 9 bases between. The germline V gene encodes CDR1 SGHRS and CDR2 YFSETQ. The CDR3 region has the DNA TGCGCCAGCAGCGTGCAGGGGAATCAGCCCCAGCATTTT. Translated: CASSVQGNQPQHF.

The chain carries TRBV5-6 and TRBJ1-1; D is ambiguous. Germline values: CDR1 SGHDT, CDR2 YYEEEE. Trimming pared 7 bases from V and 4 bases from J, leaving 17 bases between. There are 14 residues in the CDR3. This CDR3 reads CASLEGPSSTEAFF. The CDR3 region has the DNA TGTGCCAGCCTTGAGGGTCCAAGTTCCACTGAAGCTTTCTTT.

As regards this clonotype: A read error may explain this, as a much larger clone is one base away. V gene TRBV15 combines with J gene TRBJ2-5; 7 nucleotides line up with TRBD2. This CDR3 region has 14 residues. Germline lookup yields CDR1 LNHNV and CDR2 YYDKDF (reference sequence). Trimming cost V 5 bases and J 2 bases; bases outside gene matches: 5. CDR3 in DNA: TGTGCCACCAGCCTAGGACTAGGGCAAGAGACCCAGTACTTC. This gives the protein CATSLGLGQETQYF.

In its sample, this clonotype was seen many times. The chain joins TRBV7-9 to TRBJ2-7; 8 nucleotides align to TRBD2. In germline, CDR1 is SEHNR, CDR2 FQNEAQ (reference sequence). CDR3 length: 14 amino acids. J gave up 6 bases and V 5 bases, and 9 bases lay outside the gene matches. The CDR3 bases are TGTGCCAGCAGCCCCGGGGTAGCGGGGCGCGAGCAGTACTTC. This sequence encodes CASSPGVAGREQYF.

The V gene is TRBV5-1, the J gene TRBJ1-2; D might be TRBD1 (5 bases). Trimming stripped 0 bases from V and 8 bases from J, with 14 bases between. Germline values: CDR1 SGHRS, CDR2 YFSETQ. The CDR3 is 14 residues long. In DNA, the CDR3 is TGCGCCAGCAGCTTGGGATCCTCAGGGTGGGGCTACACCTTC. Its protein is CASSLGSSGWGYTF.

This chain joins TRBV4-2 and TRBJ2-4, with D unclear. The V gene's germline CDR1 is LGHNA and CDR2 YNFKEQ. V lost 1 base, J lost 7 bases, and 8 bases lay in between. The CDR3 runs to 13 residues. CDR3 protein: CASSQAGDNIQYF. The CDR3 bases are TGTGCCAGCAGCCAAGCAGGAGACAACATTCAGTACTTC.

This clonotype came up a few times. The chain links TRBV7-2 to TRBJ1-3; possible D gene TRBD1, 5 bases. The CDR3 covers 15 residues. The V gene's germline CDR1 is SGHTA and CDR2 FQGNSA. Trimming removed 0 bases from V and 4 bases from J, with 10 bases in between. CDR3 loop: CASSLAGTEGNTIYF. The CDR3 DNA sequence: TGTGCCAGCAGCTTAGCTGGGACTGAAGGAAACACCATATATTTT. Filled out from reference TRBV7-2 and TRBJ1-3, the complete variable domain reads GAGVSQSPSNKVTEKGKDVELRCDPISGHTALYWYRQSLGQGLEFLIYFQGNSAPDKSGLPSDRFSAERTGGSVSTLTIQRTQQEDSAVYLCASSLAGTEGNTIYFGEGSWLTVV.

The rearrangement joins TRBV24-1 to TRBJ2-1, with unresolved D. Trimming took off 3 bases at V and 3 bases at J, with 5 bases between the two ends. The CDR3 has 13 amino acids. CDR1 KGHDR and CDR2 SFDVKD come from the germline V gene. The CDR3 loop reads CATSDRHYNEQFF. CDR3 in DNA: TGTGCCACCAGTGATAGGCACTACAATGAGCAGTTCTTC.

The chain links TRBV7-2 to TRBJ1-6; D unresolved. This CDR3 contains 13 residues. Trimming cost V 4 bases and J 7 bases, with 8 bases left between them. Per the germline V gene, CDR1 is SGHTA and CDR2 is FQGNSA. CDR3 protein: CASSSDTNSPLHF. CDR3 coding DNA: TGTGCCAGCAGCTCAGACACAAATTCACCCCTCCACTTT.

The table lists this clonotype with many counts. This chain joins TRBV4-1 and TRBJ1-1; possibly TRBD1 for D (6 bases). V was cut by 2 bases and J by 1 base, with 11 bases left in between. The CDR3 is 15 amino acids. From germline, CDR1 is MGHRA and CDR2 YSYEKL. The CDR3 nucleotides are TGCGCCAGCAGCCAACTGGGACAACAGAACACTGAAGCTTTCTTT. This gives the protein CASSQLGQQNTEAFF.

There are a few counts of this clonotype. This rearrangement joins TRBV7-6 to TRBJ2-5; D uncertain. The ends were cut back, 5 bases at V and 5 bases at J, with 9 bases in the middle. Looked up from germline, CDR1 is SGHVS and CDR2 is FNYEAQ. CDR3 length equals 12 residues. The CDR3 spells CASSVSRETQYF. As DNA, the CDR3 is TGTGCCAGCAGCGTTAGCCGGGAGACCCAGTACTTC.

CDR3 loop: CASSVPGTRGQYF. The CDR3 DNA sequence: TGTGCCAGTAGTGTACCCGGGACCCGAGGGCAGTACTTC. This sequence joins TRBV19 and TRBJ2-7, with D possibly called TRBD1 or TRBD2 (5 bases each). V was trimmed by 5 bases and J by 9 bases, leaving 17 bases between them. Germline V gene data show CDR1 as LNHDA and CDR2 as SQIVND (reference sequence). This CDR3 spans 13 amino acids. Based on the CDR3 plus reference TRBV19 and TRBJ2-7, the full variable domain is DGGITQSPKYLFRKEGQNVTLSCEQNLNHDAMYWYRQDPGQGLRLIYYSQIVNDFQKGDIAEGYSVSREKKESFPLTVTSAQKNPTAFYLCASSVPGTRGQYFGPGTRLTVT.

This clonotype was observed at least ten times. The V and J genes are TRBV7-6 and TRBJ2-2, with D possibly matching TRBD2 (5 bases). CDR1 and CDR2 from the germline V gene are SGHVS and FNYEAQ. The V and J ends lost 1 base and 8 bases respectively, with 14 bases between them. There are 15 residues in the CDR3. CDR3 sequence (DNA): TGTGCCAGCAGCTTAGACGCCGGGGTATCAGGGGAGCTGTTTTTT. This encodes CASSLDAGVSGELFF.

Ten or more counts support this clonotype. The chain combines TRBV7-2 with TRBJ2-5; 8 bases align to TRBD1. CDR1 SGHTA and CDR2 FQGNSA come from the germline V gene. CDR3 length: 18 amino acids. With 2 bases clipped from V and 4 bases from J, the junction kept 15 bases outside the gene matches. The DNA of the CDR3 is TGTGCCAGCAGCTTACTATCAACGGGCAGGGGGCCTCGAGAGACCCAGTACTTC. This codes for CASSLLSTGRGPRETQYF.

This clonotype has only a few counts. The rearrangement joins TRBV23-1 to TRBJ1-4; TRBD1 matches 8 bases. TRBV23-1 is an ORF, with its function uncertain. CDR3 length: 14 residues. J was trimmed by 15 bases and V by 8 bases; bases with no gene match: 17. The CDR3 nucleotides read TGCGCCAGCGCCAGACAGGGGCGAATGGAGGGATTGTTTTTT. Translating it yields CASARQGRMEGLFF.

There are a few counts of this clonotype. The rearrangement joins TRBV7-9 to TRBJ1-2; D is possibly TRBD1 (6 bases). CDR1 and CDR2 (germline): SEHNR, FQNEAQ (reference sequence). Trimming removed 4 bases from V and 5 bases from J, with 11 bases in between. The CDR3 spans 13 residues. The CDR3 region has the DNA TGTGCCAGCAGCTCCCGGACAGCATATGGCTACACCTTC. Its protein is CASSSRTAYGYTF.